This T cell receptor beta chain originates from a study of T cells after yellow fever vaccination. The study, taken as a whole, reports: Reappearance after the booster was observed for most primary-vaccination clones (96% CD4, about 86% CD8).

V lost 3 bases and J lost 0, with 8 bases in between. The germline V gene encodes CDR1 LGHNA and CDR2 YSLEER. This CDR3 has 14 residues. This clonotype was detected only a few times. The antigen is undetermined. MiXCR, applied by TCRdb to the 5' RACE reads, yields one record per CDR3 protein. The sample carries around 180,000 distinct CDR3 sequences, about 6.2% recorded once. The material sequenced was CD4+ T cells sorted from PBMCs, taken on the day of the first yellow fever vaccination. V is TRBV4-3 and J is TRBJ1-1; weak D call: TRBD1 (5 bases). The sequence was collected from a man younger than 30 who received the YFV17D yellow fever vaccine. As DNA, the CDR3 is TGCGCCAGCAGCCACAAGGACATGAACACTGAAGCTTTCTTT. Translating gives CASSHKDMNTEAFF.